This TCR beta chain is drawn from a study of blood T cells in healthy people across ages. Primed by a sample-barcoded 5' primer and a J-beta primer mix, a second PCR proceeded for 7 to 11 cycles. Each CDR3 protein gets one entry after TCRdb re-called the 5' RACE reads with MiXCR. The sample consists of about 930,000 distinct CDR3 sequences, about 29% of them appearing once. CDR3 size: 13 residues. Trimming cost V 5 bases and J 6 bases; bases outside gene matches: 8. Germline-derived CDR1 and CDR2 are DFQATT and SNEGSKA (reference sequence). Every sample gave at least 6 micrograms of total RNA when it was extracted. A few counts support this clonotype. The same sample was also studied in work on T cells of mothers and their children.

Sequenced material: blood. This TCR was sampled from a woman aged 40 to 50 in good health. The V and J genes are TRBV20-1 and TRBJ1-2; TRBD1 matches at 8 bases. The CDR3 loop is CSASTGDYDGYTF. DNA for the CDR3: TGCAGTGCTTCGACAGGGGATTACGATGGCTACACCTTC.